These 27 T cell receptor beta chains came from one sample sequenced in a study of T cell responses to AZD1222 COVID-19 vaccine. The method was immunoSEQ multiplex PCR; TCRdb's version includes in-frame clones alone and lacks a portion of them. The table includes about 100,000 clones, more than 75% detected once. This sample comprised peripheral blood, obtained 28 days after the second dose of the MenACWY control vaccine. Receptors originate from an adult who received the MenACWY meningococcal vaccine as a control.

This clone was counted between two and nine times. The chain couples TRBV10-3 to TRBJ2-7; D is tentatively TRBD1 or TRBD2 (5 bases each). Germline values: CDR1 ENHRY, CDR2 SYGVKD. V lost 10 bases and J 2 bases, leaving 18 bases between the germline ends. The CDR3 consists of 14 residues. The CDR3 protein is CATGDRDVAYEQYF. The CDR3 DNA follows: TGTGCCACTGGGGACCGGGACGTGGCCTACGAGCAGTACTTC.

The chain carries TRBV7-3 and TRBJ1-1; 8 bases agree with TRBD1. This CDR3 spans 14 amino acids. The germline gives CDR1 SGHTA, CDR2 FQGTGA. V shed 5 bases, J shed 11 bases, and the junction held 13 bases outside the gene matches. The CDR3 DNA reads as TGTGCCAGCAGCCCCACCGGACAGGGTAGAGAGGCTTTCTTT. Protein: CASSPTGQGREAFF.

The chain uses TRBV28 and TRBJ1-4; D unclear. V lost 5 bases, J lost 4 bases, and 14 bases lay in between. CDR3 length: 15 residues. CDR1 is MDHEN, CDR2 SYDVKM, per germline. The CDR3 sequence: CASSLPRGRNEKLFF. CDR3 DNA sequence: TGTGCCAGCAGTCTCCCAAGAGGGCGTAATGAAAAACTGTTTTTT.

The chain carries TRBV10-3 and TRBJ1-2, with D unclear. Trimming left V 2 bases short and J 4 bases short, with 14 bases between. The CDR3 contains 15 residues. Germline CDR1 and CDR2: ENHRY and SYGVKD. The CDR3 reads CAISEPSQRPYGYTF. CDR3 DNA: TGTGCCATCAGTGAGCCGTCCCAGAGACCCTATGGCTACACCTTC.

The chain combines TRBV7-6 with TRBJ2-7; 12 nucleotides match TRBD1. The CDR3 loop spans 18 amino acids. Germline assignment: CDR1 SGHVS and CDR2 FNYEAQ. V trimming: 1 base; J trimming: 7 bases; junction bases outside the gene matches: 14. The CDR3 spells CASSLGSGGQGAKYEQYF. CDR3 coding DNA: TGTGCCAGCAGCTTAGGGTCAGGGGGACAGGGGGCGAAGTATGAGCAGTACTTC.

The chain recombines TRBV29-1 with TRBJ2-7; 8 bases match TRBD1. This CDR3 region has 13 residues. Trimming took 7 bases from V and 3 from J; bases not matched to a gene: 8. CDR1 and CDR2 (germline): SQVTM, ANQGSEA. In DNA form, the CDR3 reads TGCAGCGAGAGACAGGGGCCGGACTACGAGCAGTACTTC. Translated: CSERQGPDYEQYF.

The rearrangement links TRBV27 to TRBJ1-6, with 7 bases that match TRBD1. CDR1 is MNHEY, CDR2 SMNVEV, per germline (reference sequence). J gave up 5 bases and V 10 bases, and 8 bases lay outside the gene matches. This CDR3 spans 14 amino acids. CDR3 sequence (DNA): TGTGCCACCTCCGGACAGGTCAATAATTCACCCCTCCACTTT. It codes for CATSGQVNNSPLHF.

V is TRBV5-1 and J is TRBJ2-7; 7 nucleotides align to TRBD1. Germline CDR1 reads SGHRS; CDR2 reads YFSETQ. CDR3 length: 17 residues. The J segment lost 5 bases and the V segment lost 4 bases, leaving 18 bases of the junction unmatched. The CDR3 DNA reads TGCGCCAGCAGCCCTGAGATAGGGGGCGGCTCTTTCGACGAGCAGTACTTC. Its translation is CASSPEIGGGSFDEQYF.

The CDR3 nucleotides read TGTGCCAGCAGACAACCTACAGGGGATGGCTACACCTTC. Encoded protein: CASRQPTGDGYTF. The V gene is TRBV7-2, the J gene TRBJ1-2, with 7 positions matching TRBD1. The junction had 7 bases not matched to a gene; V was cut back by 6 bases and J by 6 bases. Germline CDR1 reads SGHTA; CDR2 reads FQGNSA. CDR3 size: 13 residues. The variable domain in full, with the rest retrieved from reference TRBV7-2 and TRBJ1-2, is GAGVSQSPSNKVTEKGKDVELRCDPISGHTALYWYRQSLGQGLEFLIYFQGNSAPDKSGLPSDRFSAERTGGSVSTLTIQRTQQEDSAVYLCASRQPTGDGYTFGSGTRLTVV.

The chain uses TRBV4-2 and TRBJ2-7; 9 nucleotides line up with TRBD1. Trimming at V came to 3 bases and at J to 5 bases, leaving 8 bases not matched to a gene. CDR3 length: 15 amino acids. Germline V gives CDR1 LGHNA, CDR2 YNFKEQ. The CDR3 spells CASSQYGTGRNEQYF. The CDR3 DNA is TGTGCCAGCAGCCAGTACGGGACAGGGAGGAACGAGCAGTACTTC.

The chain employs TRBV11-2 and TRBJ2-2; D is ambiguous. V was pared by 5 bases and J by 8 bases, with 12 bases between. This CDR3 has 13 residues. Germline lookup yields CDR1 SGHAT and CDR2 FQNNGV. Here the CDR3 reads CASSPHTEGELFF. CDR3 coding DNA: TGTGCCAGCAGCCCACACACTGAGGGGGAGCTGTTTTTT.

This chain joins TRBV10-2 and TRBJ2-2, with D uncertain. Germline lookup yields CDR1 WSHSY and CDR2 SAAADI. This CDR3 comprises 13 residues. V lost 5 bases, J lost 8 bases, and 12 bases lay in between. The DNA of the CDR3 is TGCGCCAGCAGTCCGACGAGGCAAGGGGAGCTGTTTTTT. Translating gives CASSPTRQGELFF.

CDR3: CAIGLGGQETQYF. In nucleotides, the CDR3 is TGTGCCATCGGGTTGGGGGGGCAGGAGACCCAGTACTTC. V is TRBV10-3 and J is TRBJ2-5; D is perhaps TRBD2 (7 bases). Germline-derived CDR1 and CDR2 are ENHRY and SYGVKD. V was trimmed by 8 bases and J by 5 bases, leaving 15 bases between them. The CDR3 has 13 residues.

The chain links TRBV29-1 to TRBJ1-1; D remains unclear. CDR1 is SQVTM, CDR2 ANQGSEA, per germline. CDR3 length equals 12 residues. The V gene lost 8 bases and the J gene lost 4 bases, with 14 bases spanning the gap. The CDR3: CSTSPGSTEAFF. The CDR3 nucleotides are TGCAGCACATCCCCGGGTAGCACTGAAGCTTTCTTT.

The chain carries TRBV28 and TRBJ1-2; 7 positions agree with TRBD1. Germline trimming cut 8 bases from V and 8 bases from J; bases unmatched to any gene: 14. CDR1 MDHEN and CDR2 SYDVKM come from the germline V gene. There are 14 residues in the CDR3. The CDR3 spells CASARGQRSSGYTF. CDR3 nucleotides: TGTGCCAGCGCCCGGGGACAGCGCTCTTCGGGCTACACCTTC.

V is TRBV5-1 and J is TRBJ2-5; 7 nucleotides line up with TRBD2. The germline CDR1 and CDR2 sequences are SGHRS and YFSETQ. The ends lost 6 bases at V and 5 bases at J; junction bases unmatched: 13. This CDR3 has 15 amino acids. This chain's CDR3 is CASNLRGGSVETQYF. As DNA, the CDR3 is TGCGCCAGCAACCTACGCGGGGGTTCGGTTGAGACCCAGTACTTC.

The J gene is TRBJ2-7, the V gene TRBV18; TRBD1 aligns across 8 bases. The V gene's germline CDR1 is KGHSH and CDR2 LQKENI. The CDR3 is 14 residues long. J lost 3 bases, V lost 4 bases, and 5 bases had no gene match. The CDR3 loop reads CASSRQGLVYEQYF. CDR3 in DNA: TGTGCCAGCTCACGACAGGGGTTGGTCTACGAGCAGTACTTC.

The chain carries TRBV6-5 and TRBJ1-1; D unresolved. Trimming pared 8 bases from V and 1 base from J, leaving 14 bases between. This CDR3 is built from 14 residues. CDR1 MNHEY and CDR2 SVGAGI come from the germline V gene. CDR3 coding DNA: TGTGCCAGCGGGCTGGAGGGTCCGAACACTGAAGCTTTCTTT. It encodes CASGLEGPNTEAFF.

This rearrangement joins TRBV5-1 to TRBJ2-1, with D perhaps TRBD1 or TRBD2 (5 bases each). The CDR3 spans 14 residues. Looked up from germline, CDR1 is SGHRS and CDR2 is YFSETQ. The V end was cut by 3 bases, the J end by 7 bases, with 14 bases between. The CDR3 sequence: CASSSGTLGNEQFF. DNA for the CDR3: TGCGCCAGCAGCTCCGGGACCCTGGGGAATGAGCAGTTCTTC.

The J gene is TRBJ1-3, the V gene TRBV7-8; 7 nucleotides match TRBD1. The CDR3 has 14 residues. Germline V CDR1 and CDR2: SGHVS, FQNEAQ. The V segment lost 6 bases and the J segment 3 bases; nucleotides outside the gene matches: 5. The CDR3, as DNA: TGTGCCAGCAGGCAGACAGGGATTGGAAACACCATATATTTT. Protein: CASRQTGIGNTIYF.

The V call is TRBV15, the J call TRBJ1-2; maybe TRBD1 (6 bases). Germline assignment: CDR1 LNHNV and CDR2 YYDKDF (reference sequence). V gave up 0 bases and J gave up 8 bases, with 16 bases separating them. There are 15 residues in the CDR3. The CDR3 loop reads CATSRDPPGARGYTF. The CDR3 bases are TGTGCCACCAGCAGAGATCCCCCGGGGGCTAGGGGCTACACCTTC. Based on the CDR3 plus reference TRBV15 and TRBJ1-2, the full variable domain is DAMVIQNPRYQVTQFGKPVTLSCSQTLNHNVMYWYQQKSSQAPKLLFHYYDKDFNNEADTPDNFQSRRPNTSFCFLDIRSPGLGDTAMYLCATSRDPPGARGYTFGSGTRLTVV.

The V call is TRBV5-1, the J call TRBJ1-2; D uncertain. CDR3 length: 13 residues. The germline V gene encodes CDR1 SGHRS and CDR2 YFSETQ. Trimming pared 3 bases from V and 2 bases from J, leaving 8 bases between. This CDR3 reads CASSSTENYGYTF. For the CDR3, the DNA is TGCGCCAGCAGCTCAACAGAGAACTATGGCTACACCTTC. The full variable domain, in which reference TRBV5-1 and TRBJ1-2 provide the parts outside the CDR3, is KAGVTQTPRYLIKTRGQQVTLSCSPISGHRSVSWYQQTPGQGLQFLFEYFSETQRNKGNFPGRFSGRQFSNSRSEMNVSTLELGDSALYLCASSSTENYGYTFGSGTRLTVV.

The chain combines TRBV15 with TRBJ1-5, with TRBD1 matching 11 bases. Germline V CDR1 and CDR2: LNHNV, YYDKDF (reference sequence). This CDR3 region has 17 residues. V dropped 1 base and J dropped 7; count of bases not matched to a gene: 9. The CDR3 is CATSRVGTGGTGQPQHF. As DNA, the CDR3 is TGTGCCACCAGCAGAGTTGGGACAGGGGGTACAGGGCAGCCCCAGCATTTT.

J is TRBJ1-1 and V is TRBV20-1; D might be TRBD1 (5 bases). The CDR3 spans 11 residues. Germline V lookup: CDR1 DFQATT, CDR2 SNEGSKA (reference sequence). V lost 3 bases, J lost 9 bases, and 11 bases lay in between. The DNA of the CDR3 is TGCAGTGCTAGGGGGGGGAATAAAGCTTTCTTT. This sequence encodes CSARGGNKAFF.

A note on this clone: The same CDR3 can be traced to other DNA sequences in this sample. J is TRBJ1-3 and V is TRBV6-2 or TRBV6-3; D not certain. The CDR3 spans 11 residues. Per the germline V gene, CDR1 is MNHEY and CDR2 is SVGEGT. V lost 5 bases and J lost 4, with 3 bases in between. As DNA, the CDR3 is TGTGCCAGCAGTCAAGGAAACACCATATATTTT. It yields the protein CASSQGNTIYF.

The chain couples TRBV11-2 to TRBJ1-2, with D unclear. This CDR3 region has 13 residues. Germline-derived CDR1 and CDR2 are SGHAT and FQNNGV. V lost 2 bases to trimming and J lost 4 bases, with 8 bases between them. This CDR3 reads CASSLMGSYGYTF. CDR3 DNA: TGTGCCAGCAGCTTAATGGGTAGCTATGGCTACACCTTC.

The CDR3 sequence: CASSKGSFNREGNIQYF. DNA of the CDR3: TGTGCCAGCAGTAAAGGGTCTTTTAATAGGGAGGGAAACATTCAGTACTTC. The rearrangement joins TRBV2 to TRBJ2-4, with 7 bases fitting TRBD2. In germline, CDR1 is SNHLY, CDR2 FYNNEI. This CDR3 is 17 amino acids long. V lost 5 bases, J lost 6 bases, and 16 bases stayed unmatched.